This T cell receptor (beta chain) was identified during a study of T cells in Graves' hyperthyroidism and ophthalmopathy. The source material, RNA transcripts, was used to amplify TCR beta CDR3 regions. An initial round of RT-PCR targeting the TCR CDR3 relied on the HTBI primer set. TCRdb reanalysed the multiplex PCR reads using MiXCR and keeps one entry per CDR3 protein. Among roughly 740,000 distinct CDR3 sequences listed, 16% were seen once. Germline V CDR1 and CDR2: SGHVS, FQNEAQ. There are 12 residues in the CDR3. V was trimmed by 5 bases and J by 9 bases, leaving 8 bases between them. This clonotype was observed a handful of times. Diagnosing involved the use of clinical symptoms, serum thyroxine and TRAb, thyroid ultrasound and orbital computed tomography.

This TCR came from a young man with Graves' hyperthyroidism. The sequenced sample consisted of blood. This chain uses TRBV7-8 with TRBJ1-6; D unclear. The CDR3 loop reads CASSQLGSPLHF. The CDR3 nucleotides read TGTGCCAGCAGCCAACTAGGTTCACCCCTCCACTTT.